One sample yielded the 4 T cell receptor beta chains listed below, sequenced in a study of radiotherapy plus CTLA-4 blockade in lung cancer. Sequenced by immunoSEQ multiplex PCR; TCRdb stores in-frame clones only, minus some. Of tens of thousands of clones detected, around 80% appear once; the ten largest clones hold around 4.2%. Sequences were derived from peripheral blood, sampled from a patient treated with radiotherapy plus ipilimumab. These receptors came from a human donor with non-small cell lung cancer who had a partial response to radiotherapy plus ipilimumab.

This clone was seen once. This chain connects TRBV4-1 to TRBJ2-1; 10 bases map to TRBD2. Germline CDR1 and CDR2: MGHRA and YSYEKL. This CDR3 contains 17 residues. V gave up 0 bases and J gave up 8 bases; unmatched junction bases: 10. In DNA form, the CDR3 reads TGCGCCAGCAGCCAAGAGCCACAGCGGGGGGGCCGGGATGAGCAGTTCTTC. Amino acid sequence: CASSQEPQRGGRDEQFF.

This clone was observed once. The V call is TRBV19, the J call TRBJ2-3; D gene ambiguous. Germline values: CDR1 LNHDA, CDR2 SQIVND (reference sequence). V gave up 3 bases and J gave up 4 bases, with 8 bases separating them. The CDR3 totals 13 residues. This CDR3 is CASSISISDTQYF. The CDR3 DNA sequence: TGTGCCAGTAGTATTAGTATTTCAGATACGCAGTATTTT.

The chain employs TRBV2 and TRBJ1-2, with 7 bases fitting TRBD1. Trimming at V came to 2 bases and at J to 5 bases, leaving 5 bases not matched to a gene. This CDR3 comprises 14 residues. Per the germline V gene, CDR1 is SNHLY and CDR2 is FYNNEI. In nucleotides, the CDR3 is TGTGCCAGCAGTGAAATTGCAGGGGGTTATGGCTACACCTTC. Translated, it gives CASSEIAGGYGYTF.

This clone was picked up a small number of times. V and J are TRBV7-8 and TRBJ2-1; tentative D call: TRBD2 (6 bases). The V end was cut by 2 bases, the J end by 6 bases, with 11 bases between. CDR1 SGHVS and CDR2 FQNEAQ come from the germline V gene. The length of the CDR3 is 14 residues. DNA for the CDR3: TGTGCCAGCAGCTTACCGACTAGTGGCAATGAGCAGTTCTTC. Translated: CASSLPTSGNEQFF.